This T cell receptor (beta chain) was observed in a study of control samples from healthy donors and cancer patients. V dropped 5 bases and J dropped 5; count of bases not matched to a gene: 14. CDR1 MDHEN and CDR2 SYDVKM come from the germline V gene. This CDR3 is built from 18 residues. Assay: immunoSEQ multiplex PCR; the TCRdb copy retains only in-frame clones and omits some. This table holds roughly 400,000 clones, 80% to 95% found once. This TCR was sampled from a man in his forties or fifties with head and neck cancer. V usage is TRBV28 and J usage is TRBJ2-3, with 12 nucleotides matching TRBD2. The sample taken for sequencing was PBMCs. CDR3 protein: CASSAMGLAGGSGDTQYF. CDR3 in DNA: TGTGCCAGCAGTGCTATGGGGCTAGCGGGAGGGTCTGGAGATACGCAGTATTTT.